The 15 T cell receptor beta chains in this list originate from one sample, sequenced in a study of T cells in Graves' hyperthyroidism and ophthalmopathy. Amplification targeted TCR beta CDR3 regions from RNA transcripts. First-round RT-PCR of the TCR CDR3 relied on the HTBI primer set. TCRdb processed the multiplex PCR reads anew with MiXCR; each CDR3 protein has one entry. The sample contains approximately 400,000 distinct CDR3 sequences, 20% to 30% of which appear only once. Sequences were obtained from blood. All receptors derive from a man aged 50-59 years with Graves' hyperthyroidism.

This clonotype was detected ten times or more. The chain couples TRBV7-9 to TRBJ2-1; 11 nucleotides align to TRBD2. After removal of 3 bases from V and 5 bases from J, the junction contained 3 bases not matched to a gene. The CDR3 contains 15 residues. In germline, CDR1 is SEHNR, CDR2 FQNEAQ (reference sequence). This CDR3 reads CASSFLAGGNNEQFF. In DNA form, the CDR3 reads TGTGCCAGCAGCTTCCTAGCGGGAGGAAACAATGAGCAGTTCTTC.

The rearrangement links TRBV20-1 to TRBJ1-1; no reliable D call. The germline V gene has CDR1 DFQATT and CDR2 SNEGSKA (reference sequence). The CDR3 has 13 amino acids. The ends were cut back, 6 bases at V and 1 base at J, with 12 bases in the middle. CDR3 region: CSAEEARNTEAFF. In DNA, the CDR3 is TGCAGTGCCGAAGAGGCCAGGAACACTGAAGCTTTCTTT.

The chain links TRBV20-1 to TRBJ2-2; 9 bases are a match to TRBD2. Trimming cost V 6 bases and J 6 bases; bases outside gene matches: 8. The CDR3 sequence is 14 residues long. Germline lookup yields CDR1 DFQATT and CDR2 SNEGSKA (reference sequence). The CDR3 spells CSASWERGAGELFF. CDR3 nucleotide sequence: TGCAGTGCCTCATGGGAGCGGGGGGCCGGGGAGCTGTTTTTT.

The gene calls are TRBV6-4 and TRBJ1-2, with D possibly TRBD1 on 6 matching bases. CDR3 size: 14 residues. Germline CDR1 is MRHNA and CDR2 is SNTAGT. The germline V and J ends were trimmed by 8 bases and 5 bases, with 18 bases remaining between them. The DNA for the CDR3 is TGTGCCAGCCGACTAGGACAGAACCTATATGGCTACACCTTC. Translating gives CASRLGQNLYGYTF.

In this sample, this clonotype turned up many times. This chain's CDR3 is CASKSSTSGKTDTQYF. The CDR3, as DNA: TGTGCCAGCAAATCCAGTACTAGCGGGAAGACAGATACGCAGTATTTT. The rearrangement uses TRBV28 and TRBJ2-3, with 10 bases lining up with TRBD2. J gave up 3 bases and V 7 bases, and 10 bases lay outside the gene matches. This CDR3 is built from 16 residues. Germline V gives CDR1 MDHEN, CDR2 SYDVKM.

This clonotype has more than one count but fewer than ten. The V gene is TRBV10-3, the J gene TRBJ1-1; TRBD1 aligns across 7 bases. There are 15 residues in the CDR3. The V and J ends lost 4 bases and 1 base, in that order; junction bases with no gene match: 6. CDR1 ENHRY and CDR2 SYGVKD come from the germline V gene. DNA of the CDR3: TGTGCCATCAGTGTCGGAGGGACAGAGAACACTGAAGCTTTCTTT. The encoded protein is CAISVGGTENTEAFF.

This clonotype has only a few counts. The chain is built from TRBV28 and TRBJ1-2; 7 bases line up with TRBD1. The CDR3 consists of 16 residues. Germline V gene sequence: CDR1 MDHEN, CDR2 SYDVKM. V shed 6 bases, J shed 4 bases, and the junction held 14 bases outside the gene matches. CDR3 bases: TGTGCCAGCAGCTCCCAAGGACAGGCGGGGGGCTATGGCTACACCTTC. Protein sequence: CASSSQGQAGGYGYTF.

On this clonotype itself: One end of the junction is discordant with germline, which a read error may explain. The chain links TRBV7-2 to TRBJ2-7, with a tentative D call TRBD1 (6 bases). Per germline, CDR1 SGHTA and CDR2 FQGNSA. The CDR3 loop spans 14 amino acids. CDR3 region: CASSLGRDTYGQYF. For the CDR3, the DNA is TGTGCCAGCAGCTTAGGCCGGGACACCTACGGGCAGTACTTC. The variable domain in full, completed from reference TRBV7-2 and TRBJ2-7, reads GAGVSQSPSNKVTEKGKDVELRCDPISGHTALYWYRQSLGQGLEFLIYFQGNSAPDKSGLPSDRFSAERTGGSVSTLTIQRTQQEDSAVYLCASSLGRDTYGQYFGPGTRLTVT.

This clonotype was seen repeatedly, ten times or more. V is TRBV11-2 and J is TRBJ2-7; 9 bases line up with TRBD1. J was trimmed by 6 bases and V by 5 bases; bases with no gene match: 5. In germline, CDR1 is SGHAT, CDR2 FQNNGV. The CDR3 runs to 13 residues. CDR3 protein: CASSPGQGVEQYF. In nucleotides, the CDR3 is TGTGCCAGCAGCCCGGGACAGGGTGTCGAGCAGTACTTC.

This clonotype was found a few times. This chain uses TRBV7-9 with TRBJ2-3, with TRBD2 matching 7 bases. This CDR3 has 16 residues. The germline gives CDR1 SEHNR, CDR2 FQNEAQ (reference sequence). The junction had 8 bases not matched to a gene; V was cut back by 0 bases and J by 5 bases. The CDR3 nucleotides read TGTGCCAGCAGCTTAGCGCCCCGGGAGGACGGAGATACGCAGTATTTT. Translation gives CASSLAPREDGDTQYF.

This clonotype was seen only a few times. The chain couples TRBV5-5 to TRBJ2-5; D might be TRBD2 (5 bases). Looked up from germline, CDR1 is SGHKS and CDR2 is YYEKEE (reference sequence). CDR3 size: 14 residues. Trimming cost V 4 bases and J 5 bases, with 15 bases left between them. The CDR3: CASSPEAQSETQYF. Written as DNA, the CDR3 is TGTGCCAGCAGCCCGGAGGCACAGAGCGAGACCCAGTACTTC.

This clonotype was detected only a few times. The gene calls are TRBV10-2 and TRBJ2-7, with a possible D match to TRBD2 (5 bases). Germline CDR1 is WSHSY and CDR2 is SAAADI. V was clipped by 4 bases and J by 3 bases, with 19 bases between them. The CDR3 spans 16 residues. This CDR3 is CASSGVETGVNYEQYF. CDR3 coding DNA: TGCGCCAGCAGTGGGGTGGAGACCGGGGTAAACTACGAGCAGTACTTC.

As regards this clonotype: This may stem from a read error, because a much larger clone lies one nucleotide away. The J gene is TRBJ2-2, the V gene TRBV7-9; a weak D match, TRBD2 (6 bases). The CDR3 contains 14 residues. Germline loops: CDR1 SEHNR, CDR2 FQNEAQ (reference sequence). The CDR3 DNA reads as TGTGCCAGCCGCTTAGCGGCGGACACCGGGGAGCTGTTTTTT. This sequence encodes CASRLAADTGELFF.

This clonotype was seen a handful of times. This chain uses TRBV6-1 with TRBJ2-2; 10 bases are a match to TRBD1. The V gene's germline CDR1 is MNHNS and CDR2 SASEGT. The CDR3 runs 15 residues. The junction had 6 bases not matched to a gene; V was cut back by 6 bases and J by 5 bases. CDR3 in DNA: TGTGCCAGCAGCTTGGACAGGGGGAGGACCGGGGAGCTGTTTTTT. Protein sequence: CASSLDRGRTGELFF.

This clonotype came up a few times. This chain uses TRBV2 with TRBJ2-7, with a weak D call TRBD2 (6 bases). V lost 7 bases to trimming and J lost 3 bases, with 13 bases between them. Germline CDR1 reads SNHLY; CDR2 reads FYNNEI. This CDR3 region has 13 residues. Written as DNA, the CDR3 is TGTGCCAGCAAAAGGGACTCCCTCTACGAGCAGTACTTC. As protein: CASKRDSLYEQYF.